The source of this TCR beta chain is a study of T cells in Graves' hyperthyroidism and ophthalmopathy. General study findings and limits: Most expanded thyroid clonotypes above 0.001 also appeared in blood.

Regarding this clonotype: Antigen unknown.

It was uncontrolled infection, other autoimmune disease, pregnancy or lactation that excluded patients. Germline V gene lookup returns CDR1 KGHDR and CDR2 SFDVKD. V was pared by 4 bases and J by 6 bases, with 12 bases between. The CDR3 extends over 14 amino acids. It was RNA transcripts that yielded the amplified TCR beta CDR3 regions. The primer set for the first-round RT-PCR of the TCR CDR3 was HTBI. From the multiplex PCR reads, TCRdb called clonotypes with MiXCR, one entry per CDR3 protein. The sample includes more than 450,000 distinct CDR3 sequences, 20% seen only once; the top ten take roughly 47%.

The receptor's source is a man in his forties with Graves' ophthalmopathy. The chain uses TRBV24-1 and TRBJ2-1, with a possible D match to TRBD2 (6 bases). Sequences were obtained from blood. CDR3 protein: CATSDPGLSNEQFF. The CDR3 DNA follows: TGTGCCACCAGTGACCCTGGACTATCCAATGAGCAGTTCTTC.